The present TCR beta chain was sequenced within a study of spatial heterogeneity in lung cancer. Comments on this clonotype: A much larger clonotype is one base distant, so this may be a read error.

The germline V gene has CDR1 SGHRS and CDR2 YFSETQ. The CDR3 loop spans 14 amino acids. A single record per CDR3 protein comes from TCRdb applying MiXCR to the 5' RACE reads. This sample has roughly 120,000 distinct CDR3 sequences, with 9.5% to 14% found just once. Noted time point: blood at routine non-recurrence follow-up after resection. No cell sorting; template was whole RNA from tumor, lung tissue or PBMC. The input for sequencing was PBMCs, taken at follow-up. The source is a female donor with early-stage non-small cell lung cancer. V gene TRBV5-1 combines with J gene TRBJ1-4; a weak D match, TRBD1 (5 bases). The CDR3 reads CTSSKGINNEKLFF. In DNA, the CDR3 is TGCACCAGCAGCAAGGGGATAAATAATGAAAAACTGTTTTTT.